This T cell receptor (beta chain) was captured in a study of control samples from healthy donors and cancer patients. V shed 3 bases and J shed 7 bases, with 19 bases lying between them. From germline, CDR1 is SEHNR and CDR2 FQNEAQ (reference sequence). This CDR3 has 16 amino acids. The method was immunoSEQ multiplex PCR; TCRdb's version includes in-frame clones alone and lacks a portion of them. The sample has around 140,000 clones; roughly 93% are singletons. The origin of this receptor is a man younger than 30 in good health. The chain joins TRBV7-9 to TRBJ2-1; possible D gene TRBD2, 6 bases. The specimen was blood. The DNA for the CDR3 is TGTGCCAGCAGCTTTAGTCGGCAGCGGAGGGGTAATGAGCAGTTCTTC. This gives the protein CASSFSRQRRGNEQFF.